The T cell receptor beta chain under discussion was sequenced for a study of blood T cell repertoires in COVID-19. As for the study in general: Samples representing acute and convalescent COVID-19 were sourced from the United States, Italy and Spain.

As handled by the study authors: Nucleated cell number was recorded as an estimate derived from reference gene primer amplification. The method was immunoSEQ multiplex PCR; TCRdb's version includes in-frame clones alone and lacks a portion of them. V, J and clone size are those of that table, while D and trimming were read from the DNA. The data hold about 160,000 clones, with 80% to 95% observed a single time. The V and J ends lost 5 bases and 9 bases respectively, with 11 bases between them. Germline CDR1 reads MNHEY; CDR2 reads SVGEGT. The CDR3 is made up of 12 amino acids. This clone came up once.

The chain carries TRBV6-2 or TRBV6-3 and TRBJ2-1; TRBD2 might be the D (6 bases). This TCR derives from a woman aged 45-60 years with acute or convalescent COVID-19. The sequencing input was peripheral blood. The CDR3 here is CASSTGSGEQFF. The CDR3 coding sequence is TGTGCCAGCAGTACCGGGAGTGGTGAGCAGTTCTTC.